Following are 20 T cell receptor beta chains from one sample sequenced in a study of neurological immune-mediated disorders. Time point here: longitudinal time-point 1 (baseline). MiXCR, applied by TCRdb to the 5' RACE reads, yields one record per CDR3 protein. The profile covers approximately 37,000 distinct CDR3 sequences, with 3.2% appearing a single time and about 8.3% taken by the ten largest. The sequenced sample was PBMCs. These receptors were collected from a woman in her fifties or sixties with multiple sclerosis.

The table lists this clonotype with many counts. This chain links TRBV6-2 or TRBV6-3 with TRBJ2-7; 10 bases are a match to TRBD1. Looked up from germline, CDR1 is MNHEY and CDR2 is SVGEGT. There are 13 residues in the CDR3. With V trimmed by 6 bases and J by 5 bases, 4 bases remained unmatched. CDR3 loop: CASRRTGGNEQYF. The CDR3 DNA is TGTGCCAGCAGAAGGACAGGGGGGAACGAGCAGTACTTC.

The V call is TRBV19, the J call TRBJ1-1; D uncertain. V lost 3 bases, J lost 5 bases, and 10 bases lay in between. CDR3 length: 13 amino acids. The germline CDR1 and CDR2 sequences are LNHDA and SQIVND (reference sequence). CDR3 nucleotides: TGTGCCAGTAGTATTTTGGGGAGAACTGAAGCTTTCTTT. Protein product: CASSILGRTEAFF.

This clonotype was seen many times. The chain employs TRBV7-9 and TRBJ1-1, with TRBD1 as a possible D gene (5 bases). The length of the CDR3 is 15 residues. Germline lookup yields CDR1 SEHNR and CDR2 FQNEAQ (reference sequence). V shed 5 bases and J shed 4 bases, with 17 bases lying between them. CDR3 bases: TGTGCCAGCAGCCGAACCGGGGGAGGCGGCACTGAAGCTTTCTTT. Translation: CASSRTGGGGTEAFF.

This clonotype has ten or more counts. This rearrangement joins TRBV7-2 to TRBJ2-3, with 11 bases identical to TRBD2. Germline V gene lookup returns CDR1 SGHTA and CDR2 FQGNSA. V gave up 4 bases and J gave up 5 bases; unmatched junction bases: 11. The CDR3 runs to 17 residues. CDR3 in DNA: TGTGCCAGCAGCTCGTCCATTAGCGGGGGGGCCGGAGATACGCAGTATTTT. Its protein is CASSSSISGGAGDTQYF. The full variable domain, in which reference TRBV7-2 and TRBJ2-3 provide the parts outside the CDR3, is GAGVSQSPSNKVTEKGKDVELRCDPISGHTALYWYRQSLGQGLEFLIYFQGNSAPDKSGLPSDRFSAERTGGSVSTLTIQRTQQEDSAVYLCASSSSISGGAGDTQYFGPGTRLTVL.

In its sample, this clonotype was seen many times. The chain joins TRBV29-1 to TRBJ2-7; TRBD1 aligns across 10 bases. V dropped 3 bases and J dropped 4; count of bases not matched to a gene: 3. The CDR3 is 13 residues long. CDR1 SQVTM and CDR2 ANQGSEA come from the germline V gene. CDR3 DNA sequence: TGCAGCGTTGAGACAGGGGGCCGATACGAGCAGTACTTC. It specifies CSVETGGRYEQYF.

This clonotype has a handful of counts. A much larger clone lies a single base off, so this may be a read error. The CDR3 sequence is CASRGTDKETQYF. The DNA for the CDR3 is TGTGCCAGCAGGGGGACTGACAAAGAGACCCAGTACTTC. V usage is TRBV12-3 or TRBV12-4 and J usage is TRBJ2-5, with a possible D match to TRBD2 (6 bases). The CDR3 runs to 13 residues. The V and J ends lost 6 bases and 3 bases respectively, with 11 bases between them.

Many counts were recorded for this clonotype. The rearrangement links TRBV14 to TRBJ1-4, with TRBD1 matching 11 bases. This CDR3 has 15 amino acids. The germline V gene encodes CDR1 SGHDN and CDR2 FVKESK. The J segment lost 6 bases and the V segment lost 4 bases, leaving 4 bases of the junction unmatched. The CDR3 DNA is TGTGCCAGCAGCCGGGACAGGGGGAGACATGAAAAACTGTTTTTT. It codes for CASSRDRGRHEKLFF.

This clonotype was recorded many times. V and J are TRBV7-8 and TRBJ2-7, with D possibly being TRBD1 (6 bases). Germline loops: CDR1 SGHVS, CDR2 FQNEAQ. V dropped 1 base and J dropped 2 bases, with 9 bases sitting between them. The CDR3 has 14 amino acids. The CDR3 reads CASSLVGTTYEQYF. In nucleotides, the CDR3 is TGTGCCAGCAGCTTAGTCGGGACAACCTACGAGCAGTACTTC.

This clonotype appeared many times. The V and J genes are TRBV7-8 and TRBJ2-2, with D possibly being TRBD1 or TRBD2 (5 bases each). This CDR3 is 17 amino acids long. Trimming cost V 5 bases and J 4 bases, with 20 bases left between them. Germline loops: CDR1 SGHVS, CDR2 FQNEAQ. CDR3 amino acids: CASSPRAGTTTTGELFF. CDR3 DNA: TGTGCCAGCAGCCCCCGGGCTGGGACGACAACCACCGGGGAGCTGTTTTTT.

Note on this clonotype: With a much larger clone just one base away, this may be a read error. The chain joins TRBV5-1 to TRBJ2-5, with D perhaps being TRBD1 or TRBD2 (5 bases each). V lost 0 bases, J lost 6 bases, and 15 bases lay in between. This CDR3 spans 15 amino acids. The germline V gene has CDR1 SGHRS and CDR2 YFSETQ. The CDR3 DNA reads TGCGCCAGCAGCTTGGTTGGGGCTAGCATCAAGACCCAGTACTTC. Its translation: CASSLVGASIKTQYF. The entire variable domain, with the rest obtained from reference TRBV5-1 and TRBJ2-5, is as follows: KAGVTQTPRYLIKTRGQQVTLSCSPISGHRSVSWYQQTPGQGLQFLFEYFSETQRNKGNFPGRFSGRQFSNSRSEMNVSTLELGDSALYLCASSLVGASIKTQYFGPGTRLLVL.

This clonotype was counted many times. CDR3 in DNA: TGCAGCGTGGAGGGCAGGGACGGTCAGCCCCAGCATTTT. This sequence encodes CSVEGRDGQPQHF. This chain joins TRBV29-1 and TRBJ1-5, with D tentatively TRBD1 (5 bases). Germline V gives CDR1 SQVTM, CDR2 ANQGSEA. The CDR3 spans 13 residues. V lost 6 bases, J lost 6 bases, and 15 bases lay in between.

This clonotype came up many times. This CDR3 is CASSQLLQGNYGYTF. The CDR3 nucleotides read TGTGCCAGCAGCCAGTTGTTGCAGGGGAACTATGGCTACACCTTC. This chain joins TRBV3-1 and TRBJ1-2, with D perhaps matching TRBD1 (6 bases). The CDR3 covers 15 residues. The V gene lost 3 bases and the J gene lost 2 bases, with 13 bases spanning the gap. Germline V lookup: CDR1 LGHDT, CDR2 YNNKEL (reference sequence).

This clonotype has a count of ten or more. The CDR3 spells CASGDPGQGNTGELFF. DNA for the CDR3: TGTGCCAGCGGTGATCCGGGACAGGGTAACACCGGGGAGCTGTTTTTT. The chain recombines TRBV5-6 with TRBJ2-2, with 9 bases fitting TRBD1. The V gene end was trimmed by 7 bases and the J gene end by 2 bases; junction bases not matched to a gene: 9. Per germline, CDR1 SGHDT and CDR2 YYEEEE. The CDR3 is 16 amino acids.

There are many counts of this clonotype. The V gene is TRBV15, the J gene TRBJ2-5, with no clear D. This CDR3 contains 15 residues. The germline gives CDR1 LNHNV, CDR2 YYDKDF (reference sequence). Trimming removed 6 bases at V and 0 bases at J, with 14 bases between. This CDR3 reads CATRNPNGYQETQYF. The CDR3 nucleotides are TGTGCCACCAGAAACCCGAATGGGTACCAAGAGACCCAGTACTTC.

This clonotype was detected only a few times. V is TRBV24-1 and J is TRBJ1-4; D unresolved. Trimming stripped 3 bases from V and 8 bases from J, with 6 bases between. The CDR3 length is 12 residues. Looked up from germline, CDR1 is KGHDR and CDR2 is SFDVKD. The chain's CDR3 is CATSDGLEKLFF. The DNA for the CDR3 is TGTGCCACCAGTGATGGACTGGAAAAACTGTTTTTT.

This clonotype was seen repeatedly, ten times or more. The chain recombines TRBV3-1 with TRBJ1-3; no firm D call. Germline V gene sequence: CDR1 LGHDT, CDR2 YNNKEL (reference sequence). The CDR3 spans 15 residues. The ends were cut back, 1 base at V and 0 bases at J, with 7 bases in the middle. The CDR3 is CASSQGVSSGNTIYF. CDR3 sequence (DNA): TGTGCCAGCAGCCAAGGGGTCAGCTCTGGAAACACCATATATTTT.

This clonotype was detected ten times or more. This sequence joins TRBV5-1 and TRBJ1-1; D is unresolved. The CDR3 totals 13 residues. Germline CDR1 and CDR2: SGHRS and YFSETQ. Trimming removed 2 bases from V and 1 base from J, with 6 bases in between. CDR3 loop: CASSFSRNTEAFF. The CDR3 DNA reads TGCGCCAGCAGCTTTTCCAGGAACACTGAAGCTTTCTTT.

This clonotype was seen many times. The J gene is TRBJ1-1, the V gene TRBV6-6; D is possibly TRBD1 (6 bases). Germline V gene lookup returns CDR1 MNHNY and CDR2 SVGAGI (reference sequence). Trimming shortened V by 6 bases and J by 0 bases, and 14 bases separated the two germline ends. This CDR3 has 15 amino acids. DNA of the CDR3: TGTGCCAGCAGGGACTACAGGGAACTGAACACTGAAGCTTTCTTT. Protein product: CASRDYRELNTEAFF.

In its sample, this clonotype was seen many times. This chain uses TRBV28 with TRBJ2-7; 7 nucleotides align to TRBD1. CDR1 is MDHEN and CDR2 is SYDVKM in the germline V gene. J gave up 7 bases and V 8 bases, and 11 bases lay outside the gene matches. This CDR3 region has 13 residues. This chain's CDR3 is CASRPDRVREQYF. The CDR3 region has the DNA TGTGCCAGCCGCCCTGACAGGGTTAGAGAGCAGTACTTC. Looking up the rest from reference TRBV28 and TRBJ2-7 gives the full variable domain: DVKVTQSSRYLVKRTGEKVFLECVQDMDHENMFWYRQDPGLGLRLIYFSYDVKMKEKGDIPEGYSVSREKKERFSLILESASTNQTSMYLCASRPDRVREQYFGPGTRLTVT.

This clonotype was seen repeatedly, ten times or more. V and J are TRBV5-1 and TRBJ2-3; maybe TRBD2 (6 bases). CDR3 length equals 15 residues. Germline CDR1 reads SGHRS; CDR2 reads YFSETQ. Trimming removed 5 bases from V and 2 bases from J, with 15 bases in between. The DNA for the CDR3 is TGCGCCAGCAGTTCCGGGACTTTGAACACAGATACGCAGTATTTT. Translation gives CASSSGTLNTDTQYF.